A single sample gave rise to the 5 T cell receptor beta chains below, sequenced in a study of T cells after yellow fever vaccination. TCRdb used MiXCR to reprocess the 5' RACE reads, holding one entry per CDR3 protein. This sample has hundreds of thousands of distinct CDR3 sequences, with around 12% found just once. The material sequenced was CD4+ T cells sorted from PBMCs, taken 15 days after the yellow fever booster vaccination. The receptors come from a man aged 18-30 years who received the YFV17D yellow fever vaccine.

This clonotype was observed a handful of times. The rearrangement uses TRBV7-9 and TRBJ1-1; D gene ambiguous. This CDR3 spans 15 amino acids. V lost 1 base to trimming and J lost 3 bases, with 12 bases between them. In germline, CDR1 is SEHNR, CDR2 FQNEAQ (reference sequence). The CDR3 DNA reads as TGTGCCAGCAGCTTAGGGGGTGCGGGAGACACTGAAGCTTTCTTT. Translated, it gives CASSLGGAGDTEAFF.

Ten or more counts support this clonotype. The V gene is TRBV11-2, the J gene TRBJ2-7; possible D gene TRBD2, 6 bases. Germline values: CDR1 SGHAT, CDR2 FQNNGV. The CDR3 is 18 amino acids. Trimming removed 3 bases at V and 1 base at J, with 22 bases between. The CDR3 coding sequence is TGTGCCAGCAGCTTTTCGGACGGCGGAGGGTTGTGGTCCTACGAGCAGTACGTC. Amino acids: CASSFSDGGGLWSYEQYV.

This clonotype was detected only a few times. V usage is TRBV27 and J usage is TRBJ1-5; TRBD1 agrees at 8 bases. Looked up from germline, CDR1 is MNHEY and CDR2 is SMNVEV (reference sequence). Trimming took 5 bases from V and 5 from J; bases not matched to a gene: 5. The CDR3 is made up of 14 amino acids. The CDR3 nucleotides read TGTGCCAGCAGTCCCGGACAGGGTTATCAGCCCCAGCATTTT. It yields the protein CASSPGQGYQPQHF.

DNA of the CDR3: TGTGCCAGCAGTGCCCAGGAGAACTATGGCTACACCTTC. Its translation is CASSAQENYGYTF. The chain carries TRBV6-1 and TRBJ1-2; unclear D gene. Germline V gene sequence: CDR1 MNHNS, CDR2 SASEGT. CDR3 length: 13 residues. Trimming cost V 4 bases and J 2 bases, with 8 bases left between them.

This clonotype was seen a few times. This chain links TRBV6-1 with TRBJ2-7; the match to TRBD1 covers 8 bases. Per germline, CDR1 MNHNS and CDR2 SASEGT. The CDR3 runs 16 residues. The J segment lost 3 bases and the V segment lost 5 bases, leaving 12 bases of the junction unmatched. CDR3 amino acids: CASSRHVGTGNYEQYF. The DNA for the CDR3 is TGTGCCAGCAGTCGGCACGTAGGGACAGGAAACTACGAGCAGTACTTC.